These T cell receptor beta chains were read from a single sample in a study of blood T cell repertoires in COVID-19. Generated by immunoSEQ multiplex PCR, the TCRdb table keeps only in-frame clones and is missing some. The table shows some 140,000 clones, with around 85% occurring only once. Input material: peripheral blood. These TCRs come from a woman aged 45-59 years who had recovered from COVID-19. Both conserved end residues are trimmed from each CDR3. Fields, in order: J gene, V gene, CDR3 protein.

j_gene: TRBJ1-1
v_gene: TRBV15
CDR3aa: ATSIGGVTEAF

j_gene: TRBJ1-3
v_gene: TRBV6-6
CDR3aa: ASTRGGSAGGNTIY

j_gene: TRBJ2-2
v_gene: TRBV7-6
CDR3aa: ASSLRASGGQGTGELF

j_gene: TRBJ2-1
v_gene: TRBV29-1
CDR3aa: SVEVGTAYKQF

j_gene: TRBJ1-1
v_gene: TRBV5-1
CDR3aa: ASSKNAQDLGTEAF

j_gene: TRBJ1-1
v_gene: TRBV19
CDR3aa: ASSSYTGGGGTEAF

j_gene: TRBJ1-1
v_gene: TRBV5-1
CDR3aa: ASSLVAGGGTEAF

j_gene: TRBJ1-2
v_gene: TRBV9
CDR3aa: ASSDHRGNYGYT

j_gene: TRBJ2-1
v_gene: TRBV7-2
CDR3aa: ASSLLSSYNEQF

j_gene: TRBJ1-2
v_gene: TRBV30
CDR3aa: AWSPGTGLGYT

j_gene: TRBJ1-3
v_gene: TRBV12-3/TRBV12-4
CDR3aa: ASSDNNGNTIY

j_gene: TRBJ1-1
v_gene: TRBV7-3
CDR3aa: ASSLTAGRTEAF

j_gene: TRBJ1-5
v_gene: TRBV7-8
CDR3aa: ASSERALTGRNQPQH

j_gene: TRBJ1-1
v_gene: TRBV5-1
CDR3aa: ASSSRTGQNTEAF

j_gene: TRBJ1-5
v_gene: TRBV27
CDR3aa: ASSLWSGDPQH

j_gene: TRBJ2-3
v_gene: TRBV11-3
CDR3aa: ASSLSGTSGGTDTQY

j_gene: TRBJ1-3
v_gene: TRBV7-9
CDR3aa: ASRLPGTALASGNTIY

j_gene: TRBJ2-7
v_gene: TRBV21-1
CDR3aa: ARRTSHTYEQY

j_gene: TRBJ2-7
v_gene: TRBV4-1
CDR3aa: ASSLLPLRGEQY

j_gene: TRBJ2-1
v_gene: TRBV6-5
CDR3aa: ASAPGTSGYNEQF

j_gene: TRBJ2-3
v_gene: TRBV7-9
CDR3aa: ASSKSGAWGDTQY

j_gene: TRBJ1-2
v_gene: TRBV7-9
CDR3aa: ASSFMGTGSPDGYT

j_gene: TRBJ2-1
v_gene: TRBV19
CDR3aa: ATCSGGRKFNEQF

j_gene: TRBJ1-4
v_gene: TRBV5-3
CDR3aa: ASRGMWGADSNEKLF

j_gene: TRBJ2-5
v_gene: TRBV5-8
CDR3aa: ASSLRVKETQY

j_gene: TRBJ1-2
v_gene: TRBV30
CDR3aa: AWRLTAIYT

j_gene: TRBJ2-3
v_gene: TRBV9
CDR3aa: ASSVVGDGTDTQY

j_gene: TRBJ1-1
v_gene: TRBV19
CDR3aa: ASSMRGRVTEAF

j_gene: TRBJ1-6
v_gene: TRBV2
CDR3aa: ASSEARGGYSPLH

j_gene: TRBJ1-5
v_gene: TRBV30
CDR3aa: AWSEGQGHQPQH

j_gene: TRBJ2-3
v_gene: TRBV7-2
CDR3aa: ASSFLPSGGRTDTQY

j_gene: TRBJ1-2
v_gene: TRBV5-8
CDR3aa: ASSAGFGYT

j_gene: TRBJ2-7
v_gene: TRBV6-6
CDR3aa: ATNRGAGEQY

j_gene: TRBJ2-2
v_gene: TRBV19
CDR3aa: ASTSMGEGLGGELF

j_gene: TRBJ1-6
v_gene: TRBV7-6
CDR3aa: ASSLGGQGNSPLH

j_gene: TRBJ1-1
v_gene: TRBV5-1
CDR3aa: ASSLFLGEGSEAF

j_gene: TRBJ1-1
v_gene: TRBV6-5
CDR3aa: ASTRDRGGDTEAF

j_gene: TRBJ2-7
v_gene: TRBV5-4
CDR3aa: ASSSQGSSYEQY

j_gene: TRBJ2-1
v_gene: TRBV14
CDR3aa: ASSYNLGGNEQF

j_gene: TRBJ1-6
v_gene: TRBV19
CDR3aa: ASRPGTGGNSPLH

j_gene: TRBJ2-7
v_gene: TRBV6-5
CDR3aa: ASRTGTGGSEQY

j_gene: TRBJ2-7
v_gene: TRBV19
CDR3aa: ASSIAGLAAPEQY

j_gene: TRBJ2-2
v_gene: TRBV28
CDR3aa: ASSPARLAANTGELF

j_gene: TRBJ2-6
v_gene: TRBV7-6
CDR3aa: ASSSPTGPGANVLT

j_gene: TRBJ1-3
v_gene: TRBV30
CDR3aa: AWRYPGTGGNTIY

j_gene: TRBJ2-2
v_gene: TRBV18
CDR3aa: ASSPRRDTGELF

j_gene: TRBJ1-2
v_gene: TRBV5-6
CDR3aa: ASSLGQTSNYGYT

j_gene: TRBJ1-6
v_gene: TRBV13
CDR3aa: ASSLGLGVDSPLH

j_gene: TRBJ1-3
v_gene: TRBV3-1/TRBV3-2
CDR3aa: ASSQEPRGRPGNTIY

j_gene: TRBJ1-1
v_gene: TRBV10-3
CDR3aa: AISKAGGYTEAF